This TCR beta chain was sequenced in a study of CXCR3-negative and CXCR3-positive naive CD8 T cells. Study-wide results and caveats: With respect to TRBV-TRBJ usage, naive CXCR3-negative and CXCR3-positive cells were similar; memory differed. Naive cells positive for CXCR3 carried more hydrophobic TRB CDR3s than CXCR3-negative ones. Upon cryopreservation, CXCR3 expression partially decreased, and most assays used fresh PBMCs.

CD45RO-CCR7+CD27+CD95- characterized naive CD8+ T cells. Germline V CDR1 and CDR2: PRHDT, FYEKMQ (reference sequence). This CDR3 is built from 14 residues. Concerning this clonotype itself: The antigen is not known.

Via 5' RACE with UMI labels, TRB cDNA libraries were prepared. After re-calling the 5' RACE reads, TCRdb lists one entry per CDR3 protein, DNA absent. The table lists over 45,000 distinct CDR3 sequences, with 0.42% in the top ten. V is TRBV13 and J is TRBJ2-7. Sequencing was carried out using naive CXCR3- CD8+ T cells from blood. Noted subset: CD45RO-CCR7+CD27+CD95- naive CD8+ T cells lacking CXCR3 (TNR3-). This clonotype originated in a human donor in good health. Some clones in this sample may be carry-over from other donors' samples. The CDR3 loop reads CASSFSLTYYEQYF.